This TCR beta chain was documented in a study of beta chain features in type 1 diabetes. Study-wide findings and caveats: Significant though moderate, a shortening of TCRB CDR3s appeared in all four CD4+ subsets of Type 1 diabetes patients. It was among patients, rather than healthy donors, that naive, central memory and Treg TCRB repertoires appeared more similar.

This CDR3 has 14 amino acids. V gave up 3 bases and J gave up 3 bases, with 12 bases separating them. Germline CDR1 is KGHSH and CDR2 is LQKENI. Reverse transcription of all isolated RNA meant that expressed TCRB transcripts were sequenced. Using immunoSEQ multiplex PCR, the repertoire was profiled, and TCRdb retains in-frame clones only, with some absent. The table has roughly 230,000 clones, roughly 11% seen once. Worth noting for this clone: Its cognate antigen is unknown.

This receptor was identified in a man aged 30 to 45 with type 1 diabetes. The sequencing sample was made of naive CD4+ T cells from blood. The chain is built from TRBV18 and TRBJ2-7; perhaps TRBD2 as D (7 bases). The CDR3 coding sequence is TGTGCCAGCTCACCGGCGGGGGCCGTCTACGAGCAGTACTTC. It encodes CASSPAGAVYEQYF.